The entry below gives a single TCR beta chain sequence along with its context. Its target is not known. The germline gives CDR1 MNHEY, CDR2 SVGAGI. The CDR3 length is 15 residues. Between the trimmed V and J ends, which lost 2 bases and 7 bases, there was a span of 12 bases. The sample comes from a study of cytomegalovirus exposure and HLA in healthy donors. Study as a whole: Among over 300 genotyped donors, around 82% fell in the Caucasian-associated ancestry cluster.

PCR amplification relied on 60 Vbeta primers (plus 13 Jbeta primers). Sequencing used immunoSEQ multiplex PCR; TCRdb keeps in-frame clones, though not all of them. The clone table shows some 140,000 clones, with the ten largest holding roughly 1.4%. Study observations and caveats: V- and J-gene trimming of TCR beta was linked (in a later analysis) to a missense DCLRE1C variant. A likely sequencing artifact accounted for one observed cluster of highly shared sequence variants.

Sample: PBMCs. This chain uses TRBV6-5 with TRBJ1-6, with D possibly TRBD1 on 5 matching bases. The receptor was derived from a woman between 40 and 55 years old in good health and CMV-seronegative. The CDR3 DNA reads as TGTGCCAGCAGTTACCGGGGGGGAGCCAATTCACCCCTCCACTTT. This sequence encodes CASSYRGGANSPLHF.